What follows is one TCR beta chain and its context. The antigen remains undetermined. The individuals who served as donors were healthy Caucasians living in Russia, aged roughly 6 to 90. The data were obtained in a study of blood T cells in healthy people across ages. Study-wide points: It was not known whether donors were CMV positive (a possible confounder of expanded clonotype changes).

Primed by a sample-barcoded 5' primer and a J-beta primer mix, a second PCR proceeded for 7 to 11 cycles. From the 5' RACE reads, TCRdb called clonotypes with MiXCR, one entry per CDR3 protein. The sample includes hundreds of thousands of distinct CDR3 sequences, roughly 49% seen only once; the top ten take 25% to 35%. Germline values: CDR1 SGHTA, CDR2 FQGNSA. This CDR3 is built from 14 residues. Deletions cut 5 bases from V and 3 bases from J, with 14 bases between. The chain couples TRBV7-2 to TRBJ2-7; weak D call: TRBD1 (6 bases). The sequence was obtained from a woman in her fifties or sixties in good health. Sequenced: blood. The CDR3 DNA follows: TGTGCCAGCAGCCTCCGGGACACCTTCTACGAGCAGTACTTC. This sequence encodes CASSLRDTFYEQYF.